The sequence of this T cell receptor beta chain was determined in a study of blood T cell repertoires in COVID-19. On the study more broadly: COVID-19 samples collected from the United States, Italy and Spain covered acute and convalescent phases. PBMCs, B-cell-depleted T cells, or T cells were the source of the cDNA or gDNA that made up the material.

Per the study methods: It was from reference gene primer amplification that nucleated cell counts were estimated. Sequenced by immunoSEQ multiplex PCR; TCRdb stores in-frame clones only, minus some. The DNA was the basis for D and trimming; V, J and clone size are from that table. The table shows approximately 190,000 clones, with 85% to 90% occurring only once. This CDR3 has 15 residues. The V end lost 1 base, the J end lost 4 bases, and 13 bases lay between the germline ends. Germline V CDR1 and CDR2: SGHVS, FQNEAQ. The sequenced sample was peripheral blood. The sequence came from a man older than 75 with acute or convalescent COVID-19. This chain joins TRBV7-8 and TRBJ1-2, with unresolved D. The CDR3 spells CASSLVSPGGYGYTF. CDR3 nucleotides: TGTGCCAGCAGCTTAGTTTCTCCGGGAGGCTATGGCTACACCTTC. Full variable domain (missing parts from reference TRBV7-8 and TRBJ1-2): GAGVSQSPRYKVAKRGQDVALRCDPISGHVSLFWYQQALGQGPEFLTYFQNEAQLDKSGLPSDRFFAERPEGSVSTLKIQRTQQEDSAVYLCASSLVSPGGYGYTFGSGTRLTVV.